The present T cell receptor beta chain was sequenced within a study of T cells in Graves' hyperthyroidism and ophthalmopathy. Study outcomes and limitations: Before onset, ophthalmopathy was predicted by the model a median approximately 6.5 months earlier.

Regarding this clonotype: Its matching antigen is unknown.

Amplified TCR beta CDR3 regions derived from RNA transcripts. HTBI primers drove first-round RT-PCR of the TCR CDR3. TCRdb recomputed calls from the multiplex PCR reads with MiXCR, one row per CDR3 protein. The sample consists of 380,000 or so distinct CDR3 sequences, around 14% of them appearing once. The CDR3 extends over 14 amino acids. Germline assignment: CDR1 LGHDT and CDR2 YNNKEL (reference sequence). Trimming removed 8 bases from V and 0 bases from J, with 14 bases in between. The TCR comes from a woman aged 25 to 45 with Graves' hyperthyroidism. Source material: blood. The chain couples TRBV3-1 to TRBJ2-7; D is undetermined. DNA for the CDR3: TGTGCCAGCGGGATAAGGGCGAGCTCCTACGAGCAGTACTTC. It is translated as CASGIRASSYEQYF.